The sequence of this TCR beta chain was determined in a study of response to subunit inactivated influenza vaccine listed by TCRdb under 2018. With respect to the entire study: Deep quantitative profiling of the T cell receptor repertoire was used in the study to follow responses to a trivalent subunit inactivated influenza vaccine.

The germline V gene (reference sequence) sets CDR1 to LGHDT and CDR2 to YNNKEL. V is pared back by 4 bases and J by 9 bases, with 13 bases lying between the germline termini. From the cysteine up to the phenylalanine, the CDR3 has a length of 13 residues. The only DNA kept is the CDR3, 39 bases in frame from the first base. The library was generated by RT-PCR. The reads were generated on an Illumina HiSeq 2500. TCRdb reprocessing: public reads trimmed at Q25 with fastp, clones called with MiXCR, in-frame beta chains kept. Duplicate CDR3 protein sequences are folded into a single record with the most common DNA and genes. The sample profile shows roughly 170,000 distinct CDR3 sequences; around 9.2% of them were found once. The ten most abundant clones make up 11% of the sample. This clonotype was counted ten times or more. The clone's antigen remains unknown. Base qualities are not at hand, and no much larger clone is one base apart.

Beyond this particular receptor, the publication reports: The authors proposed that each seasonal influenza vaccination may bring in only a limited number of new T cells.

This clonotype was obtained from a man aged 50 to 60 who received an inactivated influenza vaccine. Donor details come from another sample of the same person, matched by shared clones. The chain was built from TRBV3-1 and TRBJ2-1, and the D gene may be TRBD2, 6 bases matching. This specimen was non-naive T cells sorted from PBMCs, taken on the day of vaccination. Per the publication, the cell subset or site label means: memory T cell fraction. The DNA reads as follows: TGTGCCAGCAGCCCCGGGCGGGGTGGTGAGCAGTTCTTC. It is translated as CASSPGRGGEQFF.